The clone carrying this T cell receptor beta chain was picked up a small number of times. The entry originates in a study of cytomegalovirus exposure and HLA in healthy donors. The CDR3 spans 14 residues. V dropped 5 bases and J dropped 10; count of bases not matched to a gene: 10. Germline CDR1 SGHRS, CDR2 YFSETQ. The PCR ran on 60 Vbeta and 13 Jbeta primers. Profiled with immunoSEQ multiplex PCR; TCRdb holds only in-frame clones, not every one. The table records 150,000 or so clones, 74% of them present only once. The sequencing input was PBMCs. This clonotype originated in a man aged 25-40 years in good health and CMV-seronegative. This rearrangement joins TRBV5-1 to TRBJ2-1, with 9 bases that match TRBD1. The DNA of the CDR3 is TGCGCCAGCAGGACCGGGACAGGGATTGGGGAGCAGTTCTTC. It translates to CASRTGTGIGEQFF. Full variable domain (outside the CDR3, taken from reference TRBV5-1 and TRBJ2-1): KAGVTQTPRYLIKTRGQQVTLSCSPISGHRSVSWYQQTPGQGLQFLFEYFSETQRNKGNFPGRFSGRQFSNSRSEMNVSTLELGDSALYLCASRTGTGIGEQFFGPGTRLTVL.